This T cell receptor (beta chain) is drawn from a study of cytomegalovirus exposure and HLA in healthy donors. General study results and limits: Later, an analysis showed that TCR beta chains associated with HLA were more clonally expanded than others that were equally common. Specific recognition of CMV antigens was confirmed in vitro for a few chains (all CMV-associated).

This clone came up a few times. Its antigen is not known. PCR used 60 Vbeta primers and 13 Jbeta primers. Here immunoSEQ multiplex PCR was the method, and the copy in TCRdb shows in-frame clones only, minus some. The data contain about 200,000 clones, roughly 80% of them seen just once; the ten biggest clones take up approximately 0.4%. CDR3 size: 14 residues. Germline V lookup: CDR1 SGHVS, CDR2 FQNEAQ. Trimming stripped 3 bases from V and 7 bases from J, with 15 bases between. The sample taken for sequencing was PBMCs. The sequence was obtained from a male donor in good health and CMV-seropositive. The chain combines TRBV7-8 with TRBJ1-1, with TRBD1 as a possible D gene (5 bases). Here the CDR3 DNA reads TGTGCCAGCAGCTTTTCCATTCCGACAGTTGAAGCTTTCTTT. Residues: CASSFSIPTVEAFF.